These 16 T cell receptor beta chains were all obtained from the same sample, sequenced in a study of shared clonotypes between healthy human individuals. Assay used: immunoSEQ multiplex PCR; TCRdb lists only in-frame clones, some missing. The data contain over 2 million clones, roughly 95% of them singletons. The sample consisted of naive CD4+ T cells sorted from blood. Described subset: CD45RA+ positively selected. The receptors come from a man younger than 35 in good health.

CDR3: CASSLDREDRAFF. The CDR3 coding sequence is TGCGCCAGCAGCTTGGACAGGGAGGATAGGGCTTTCTTT. The chain combines TRBV5-1 with TRBJ1-1, with a possible D match to TRBD1 (6 bases). V was cut by 0 bases and J by 11 bases, with 14 bases left in between. The CDR3 is made up of 13 amino acids. The germline V gene has CDR1 SGHRS and CDR2 YFSETQ.

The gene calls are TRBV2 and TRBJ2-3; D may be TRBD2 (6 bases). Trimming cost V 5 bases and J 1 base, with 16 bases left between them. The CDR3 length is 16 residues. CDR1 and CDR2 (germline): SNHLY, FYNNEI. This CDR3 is CASSPPWGVGTDTQYF. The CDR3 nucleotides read TGTGCCAGCAGTCCCCCCTGGGGGGTTGGCACAGATACGCAGTATTTT.

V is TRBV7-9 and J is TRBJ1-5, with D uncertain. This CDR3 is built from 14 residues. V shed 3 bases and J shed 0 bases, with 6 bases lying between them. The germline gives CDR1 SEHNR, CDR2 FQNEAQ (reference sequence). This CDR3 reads CASSFDVSNQPQHF. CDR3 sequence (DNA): TGTGCCAGCAGCTTCGACGTTAGCAATCAGCCCCAGCATTTT.

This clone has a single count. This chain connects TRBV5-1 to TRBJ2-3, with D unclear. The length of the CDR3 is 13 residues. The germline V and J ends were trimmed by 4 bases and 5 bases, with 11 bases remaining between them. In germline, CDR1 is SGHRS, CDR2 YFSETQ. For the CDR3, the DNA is TGCGCCAGCAGCCACTCAATTGTAGATACGCAGTATTTT. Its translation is CASSHSIVDTQYF. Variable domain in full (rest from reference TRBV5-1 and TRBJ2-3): KAGVTQTPRYLIKTRGQQVTLSCSPISGHRSVSWYQQTPGQGLQFLFEYFSETQRNKGNFPGRFSGRQFSNSRSEMNVSTLELGDSALYLCASSHSIVDTQYFGPGTRLTVL.

The CDR3 spells CASSHRDRGSSTDTQYF. The CDR3 DNA is TGCGCCAGCAGCCACCGGGACAGGGGTTCTAGCACAGATACGCAGTATTTT. The chain is built from TRBV4-1 and TRBJ2-3; 10 bases match TRBD1. V shed 3 bases and J 0 bases; nucleotides not matched to a gene: 6. The germline CDR1 and CDR2 sequences are MGHRA and YSYEKL. The CDR3 is 17 residues long.

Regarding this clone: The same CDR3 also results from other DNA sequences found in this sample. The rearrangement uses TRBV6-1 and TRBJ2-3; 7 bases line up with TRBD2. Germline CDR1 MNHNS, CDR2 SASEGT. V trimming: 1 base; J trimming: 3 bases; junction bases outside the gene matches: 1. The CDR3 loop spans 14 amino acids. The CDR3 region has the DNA TGTGCCAGCAGTGAAGGGGGAGGGACAGATACGCAGTATTTT. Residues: CASSEGGGTDTQYF.

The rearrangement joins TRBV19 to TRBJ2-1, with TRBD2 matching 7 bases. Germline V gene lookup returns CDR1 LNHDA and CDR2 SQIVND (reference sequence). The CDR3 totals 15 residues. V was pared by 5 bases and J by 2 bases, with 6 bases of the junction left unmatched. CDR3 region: CASSPGLGTYNEQFF. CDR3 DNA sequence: TGTGCCAGTAGTCCCGGACTAGGCACCTACAATGAGCAGTTCTTC.

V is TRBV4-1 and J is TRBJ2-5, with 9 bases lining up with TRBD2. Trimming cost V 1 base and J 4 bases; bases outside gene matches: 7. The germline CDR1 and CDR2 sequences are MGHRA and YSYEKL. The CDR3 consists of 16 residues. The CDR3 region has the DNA TGCGCCAGCAGCCAAGCGGGCGGGAGGGTATCAGAGACCCAGTACTTC. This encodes CASSQAGGRVSETQYF.

In DNA form, the CDR3 reads TGTGCCAGTAGTATACATGACCCCGTCACCTATGGCTACACCTTC. Its translation is CASSIHDPVTYGYTF. V usage is TRBV19 and J usage is TRBJ1-2; D not certain. This CDR3 has 15 amino acids. Germline lookup yields CDR1 LNHDA and CDR2 SQIVND (reference sequence). Trimming left V 2 bases short and J 4 bases short, with 14 bases between. The variable domain in full, with the rest retrieved from reference TRBV19 and TRBJ1-2, is DGGITQSPKYLFRKEGQNVTLSCEQNLNHDAMYWYRQDPGQGLRLIYYSQIVNDFQKGDIAEGYSVSREKKESFPLTVTSAQKNPTAFYLCASSIHDPVTYGYTFGSGTRLTVV.

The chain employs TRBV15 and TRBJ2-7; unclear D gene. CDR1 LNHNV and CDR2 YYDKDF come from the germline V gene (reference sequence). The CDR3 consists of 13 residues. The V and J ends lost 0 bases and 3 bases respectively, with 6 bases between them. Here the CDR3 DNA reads TGTGCCACCAGCAGAGAGGTGGACTACGAGCAGTACTTC. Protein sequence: CATSREVDYEQYF.

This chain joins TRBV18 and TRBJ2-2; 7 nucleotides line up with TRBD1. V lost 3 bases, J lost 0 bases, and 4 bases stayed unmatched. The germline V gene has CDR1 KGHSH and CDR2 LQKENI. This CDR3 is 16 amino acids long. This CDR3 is CASSPGQQPNTGELFF. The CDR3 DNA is TGTGCCAGCTCACCGGGACAGCAGCCGAACACCGGGGAGCTGTTTTTT.

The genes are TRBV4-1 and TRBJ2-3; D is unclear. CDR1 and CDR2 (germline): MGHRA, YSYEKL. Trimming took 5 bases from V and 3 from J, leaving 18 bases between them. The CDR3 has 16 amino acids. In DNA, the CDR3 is TGCGCCAGCAGCAACACTCTAGATCTTATGACAGATACGCAGTATTTT. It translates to CASSNTLDLMTDTQYF.

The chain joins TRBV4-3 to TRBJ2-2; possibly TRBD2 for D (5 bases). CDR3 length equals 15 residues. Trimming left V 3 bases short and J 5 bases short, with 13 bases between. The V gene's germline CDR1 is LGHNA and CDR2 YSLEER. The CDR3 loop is CASSQRATLTGELFF. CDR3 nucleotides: TGCGCCAGCAGCCAGCGGGCCACCCTAACCGGGGAGCTGTTTTTT.

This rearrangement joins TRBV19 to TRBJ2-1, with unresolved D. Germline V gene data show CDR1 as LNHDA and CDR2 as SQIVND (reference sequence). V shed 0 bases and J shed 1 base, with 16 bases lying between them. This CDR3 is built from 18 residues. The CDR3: CASSIDNSANPSYNEQFF. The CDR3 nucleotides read TGTGCCAGTAGTATAGATAATTCCGCCAACCCATCCTACAATGAGCAGTTCTTC. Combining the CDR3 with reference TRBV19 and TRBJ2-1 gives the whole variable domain DGGITQSPKYLFRKEGQNVTLSCEQNLNHDAMYWYRQDPGQGLRLIYYSQIVNDFQKGDIAEGYSVSREKKESFPLTVTSAQKNPTAFYLCASSIDNSANPSYNEQFFGPGTRLTVL.

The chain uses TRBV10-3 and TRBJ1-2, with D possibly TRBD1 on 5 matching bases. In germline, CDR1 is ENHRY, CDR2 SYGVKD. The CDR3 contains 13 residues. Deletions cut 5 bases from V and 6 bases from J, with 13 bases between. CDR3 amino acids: CAISPGVEDGYTF. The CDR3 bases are TGTGCCATCAGTCCGGGGGTCGAGGATGGCTACACCTTC.

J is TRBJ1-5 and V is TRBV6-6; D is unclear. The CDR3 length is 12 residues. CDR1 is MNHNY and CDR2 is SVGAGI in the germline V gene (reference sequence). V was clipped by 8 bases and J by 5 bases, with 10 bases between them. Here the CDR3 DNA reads TGTGCCAGCTGCCGGCGGGATCAGCCCCAGCATTTT. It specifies CASCRRDQPQHF.